The entry below describes one T cell receptor (beta chain). Per the original methods: Counts of nucleated cells, estimated from reference gene primer amplification, were obtained. Profiling relied on immunoSEQ multiplex PCR, and the TCRdb table lists in-frame clones only, not all of them. The V and J calls and clone size are taken from that table; D and trimming were inferred from the DNA. The table includes 200,000 to 250,000 clones, around 82% detected once. CDR3 size: 16 residues. The V segment lost 5 bases and the J segment 1 base; nucleotides outside the gene matches: 6. Germline values: CDR1 KGHDR, CDR2 SFDVKD. The data stem from a study of blood T cell repertoires in COVID-19. On the study more broadly: The United States, Italy and Spain supplied acute and convalescent COVID-19 samples. PBMCs, B-cell-depleted T cells, or T cells provided the cDNA or gDNA that made up the material.

The rearrangement joins TRBV24-1 to TRBJ2-2; 7 bases are a match to TRBD2. Material for sequencing was peripheral blood. The clonotype comes from a woman in her seventies with acute or convalescent COVID-19. As DNA, the CDR3 is TGTGCCACCAGTGTCTCGCTAGCGGAGAACACCGGGGAGCTGTTTTTT. It encodes CATSVSLAENTGELFF.